These T cell receptor beta chains were read from a single sample in a study of blood T cell repertoires in COVID-19. Sequencing was performed with immunoSEQ multiplex PCR; in TCRdb, only in-frame clones are kept and a portion is missing. The sample contains fewer than 100,000 clones, 65% to 90% of which appear only once. Sequencing was carried out using peripheral blood. The receptor set was obtained from a man between 45 and 60 years old with COVID-19, enrolled during active disease. The CDR3 runs from the conserved cysteine through the conserved F or W. A D gene is named only where the DNA matches it firmly. The size entry is marked missing in some rows and otherwise reads once, few, many or a size class.

>-|TRBJ2-1|TRBV28|-|13
TGTGCCAGCATCCCGCACAATCGCAATGAGCAGTTCTTC
CASIPHNRNEQFF
>-|TRBJ1-1|TRBV18|TRBD1|15
TGTGCCAGCTCCCGGCAGGGGGAAGATCTAGCTGAAGCTTTCTTT
CASSRQGEDLAEAFF
>many|TRBJ2-1|TRBV5-4|-|16
TGTGCCAGCACCCCACGTCGTAGGGGTTGGGGTGGTGAGCAGTTCTTC
CASTPRRRGWGGEQFF
>-|TRBJ2-5|TRBV14|-|15
TGTGCCAGCAGCCAAGTTTTGGGAGCCGAGGGTAAACGGTACTTC
CASSQVLGAEGKRYF
>-|TRBJ2-1|TRBV4-3|TRBD2|17
TGCGCCAGCAGCCAAGACGGGGGCGGGAGGTCTTACAATGAGCAGTTCTTC
CASSQDGGGRSYNEQFF
>-|TRBJ1-5|TRBV28|-|14
TGTGCCAGCAGATACAGATATAGCAATCAGCCCCAGCATTTT
CASRYRYSNQPQHF
>-|TRBJ1-1|TRBV5-1|-|12
TGCGCCAGCAGCTCGCAGGGTACTGAAGCTTTCTTT
CASSSQGTEAFF
>once|TRBJ1-4|TRBV18|-|17
TGTGCCAGCTCATCCCTGGGCACGACGCCAACTAATGAAAAACTGTTTTTT
CASSSLGTTPTNEKLFF
>-|TRBJ2-5|TRBV15|TRBD1|17
TGTGCCACCAGCAGAGATCATGGCAGGGGGATCCAAGAGACCCAGTACTTC
CATSRDHGRGIQETQYF
>-|TRBJ2-2|TRBV5-5|-|12
TGTGCCAGCAGCCTACTGTCCGGGGAGCTGTTTTTT
CASSLLSGELFF
>-|TRBJ2-5|TRBV6-2/TRBV6-3|-|13
TGTGCCAGCAGTTACGGCGGCCAAGAGACCCAGTACTTC
CASSYGGQETQYF
>-|TRBJ2-5|TRBV7-3|TRBD2|15
TGTGCCAGCAGCTTACTAGCGGGAGGTACTGAGACCCAGTACTTC
CASSLLAGGTETQYF
>-|TRBJ2-7|TRBV5-8|-|15
TGTGCCAGCAGCTTGGAGAGACAGATCCCCTACGAGCAGTACTTC
CASSLERQIPYEQYF
>few|TRBJ1-6|TRBV19|TRBD1|14
TGTGCCAGTAGTCTGACAGGGGGCGAATCACCCCTCCACTTT
CASSLTGGESPLHF
>-|TRBJ2-7|TRBV6-5|-|15
TGTGCCAGCAGTTACGATAGCTCTAGCTCCTACGAGCAGTACTTC
CASSYDSSSSYEQYF
>-|TRBJ1-5|TRBV30|-|13
TGTGCCTGGAGTGTACAGGGAAGTCAGCCCCAGCATTTT
CAWSVQGSQPQHF
>-|TRBJ2-7|TRBV10-2|-|13
TGCGCCAGCAGTGAGGCTGCGACGGGGGAGCAGTACTTC
CASSEAATGEQYF
>-|TRBJ2-7|TRBV6-5|-|12
TGTGCCAGCAGCATGGATGGGCTAACTCAGTACTTC
CASSMDGLTQYF
>once|TRBJ1-3|TRBV19|-|16
TGTGCCAGTAGTAGACACGAAGGGAGTTCTGGAAACACCATATATTTT
CASSRHEGSSGNTIYF
>-|TRBJ2-1|TRBV6-2/TRBV6-3|TRBD1|15
TGTGCCAGCAGCCTAGGTGGGACAGTCTACAATGAGCAGTTCTTC
CASSLGGTVYNEQFF
>-|TRBJ1-1|TRBV5-1|-|13
TGCGCCAGCAGGGAGAGCCCGAACACTGAAGCTTTCTTT
CASRESPNTEAFF
>-|TRBJ2-2|TRBV19|-|16
TGTGCCTGCTCCTCTCTGGGGGCCGCGAACACCGGGGAGCTGTTTTTT
CACSSLGAANTGELFF
>-|TRBJ1-1|TRBV20-1|TRBD1|16
TGCAGTGCTAGTGATCCCAGGACAGGGACTAACACTGAAGCTTTCTTT
CSASDPRTGTNTEAFF
>-|TRBJ2-1|TRBV9|TRBD2|17
TGTGCCAGCAGCGTAGGGGCTAGCGGGAGGGGCGGCAATGAGCAGTTCTTC
CASSVGASGRGGNEQFF
>-|TRBJ1-1|TRBV6-6|-|14
TGTGCCAGCAGCGGAACAGGGTTGAACACTGAAGCTTTCTTT
CASSGTGLNTEAFF
>-|TRBJ1-2|TRBV20-1|TRBD1|10
TGCAGTGCTATAGGGACAGCCTACACCTTC
CSAIGTAYTF
>-|TRBJ2-5|TRBV7-3|TRBD2|16
TGTGCCAGCAGCTTATTGGGCGGGGGTACCCAAGAGACCCAGTACTTC
CASSLLGGGTQETQYF
>-|TRBJ2-1|TRBV9|TRBD2|16
TGTGCCAGCAGCGAGCAGGGACTAGCGGGAATCAATGAGCAGTTCTTC
CASSEQGLAGINEQFF
>-|TRBJ1-5|TRBV19|TRBD1|17
TGTGCCAGTAGTAATGGACAGGGGGCGGTTGGCAATCAGCCCCAGCATTTT
CASSNGQGAVGNQPQHF
>-|TRBJ2-5|TRBV6-2/TRBV6-3|-|13
TGTGCCAGCAGCAGGGGTGGACAAGAGACCCAGTACTTC
CASSRGGQETQYF
>-|TRBJ2-4|TRBV29-1|TRBD1|14
TGCAGCGTCCTTCCGGGACAGGGGGTTGACATTCAGTACTTC
CSVLPGQGVDIQYF
>once|TRBJ1-5|TRBV7-2|-|13
TGTGCCAGCAGCTCTTATAGCAATCAGCCCCAGCATTTT
CASSSYSNQPQHF
>once|TRBJ1-6|TRBV6-5|TRBD1|14
TGTGCCAGCAGCCCCGGGACAGAAAATTCACCCCTCCACTTT
CASSPGTENSPLHF
>once|TRBJ2-1|TRBV28|TRBD2|18
TGTGCCAGCAGTGAGGGGGCCCTTAGCGGGAGATACAGCAGTGAGCAGTTCTTC
CASSEGALSGRYSSEQFF
>-|TRBJ1-2|TRBV7-2|TRBD1|15
TGTGCCAGCAGCTTAGCGGACAGGTTAAACTATGGCTACACCTTC
CASSLADRLNYGYTF
>once|TRBJ2-7|TRBV7-3|TRBD2|18
TGTGCCAGCAGCGGTCCGGGACTAGCGGGCCCCAGCTCCTACGAGCAGTACTTC
CASSGPGLAGPSSYEQYF
>few|TRBJ2-5|TRBV5-1|TRBD1|16
TGCGCCAGCAGCTTGGGGGGACAGGGGTACCAAGAGACCCAGTACTTC
CASSLGGQGYQETQYF
>-|TRBJ2-7|TRBV21-1|-|20
TGTGCCAGCAGCAAAGGAAAGAGAGCGGGAGTTCCCTCCCTATATGACGAGCAGTACTTC
CASSKGKRAGVPSLYDEQYF
>-|TRBJ2-7|TRBV3-1/TRBV3-2|TRBD2|15
TGTGCCAGCAGCCTGCAGACTAGCGGGAGCTACGAGCAGTACTTC
CASSLQTSGSYEQYF
>-|TRBJ2-3|TRBV28|-|13
TGTGCCAGCAGTTTGCACAACACAGATACGCAGTATTTT
CASSLHNTDTQYF
>once|TRBJ2-7|TRBV10-3|-|15
TGTGCCATCAGTGATCAGGTCCGAAGCTCCTACGAGCAGTACTTC
CAISDQVRSSYEQYF
>-|TRBJ1-2|TRBV4-2|TRBD1|18
TGTGCCAGCAGCCGAATGGTTTCGGACAGGGTTGCGTTCTATGGCTACACCTTC
CASSRMVSDRVAFYGYTF
>once|TRBJ1-2|TRBV7-9|-|15
TGTGCCAGCAGCTTAACAATGGCGGGGGGCTATGGCTACACCTTC
CASSLTMAGGYGYTF
>once|TRBJ1-2|TRBV4-2|-|15
TGTGCCAGCAGCCACCCCCAGCCCGGCGCGGGGGGCTACACCTTC
CASSHPQPGAGGYTF
>once|TRBJ1-2|TRBV6-1|-|11
TGTGCCAGCAGTGAACGAGGGGGTGAAACCTTC
CASSERGGETF
>-|TRBJ1-1|TRBV5-1|-|14
TGCGCCAGCAGTTATCTGACAGCAAACACTGAAGCTTTCTTT
CASSYLTANTEAFF
>-|TRBJ2-2|TRBV4-2|TRBD2|16
TGTGCCAGCAGCCAATTAGCGGGAGGGCCCCCCGGGGAGCTGTTTTTT
CASSQLAGGPPGELFF
>-|TRBJ2-7|TRBV6-5|TRBD2|15
TGTGCCAGCAGCCGTAGCGGGGGCTCCTCCTACGAGCAGTACTTC
CASSRSGGSSYEQYF
>-|TRBJ2-7|TRBV18|-|15
TGTGCCAGCTCACCAATGCTTGAACCCAGGGGCGAGCAGTACTTC
CASSPMLEPRGEQYF
>-|TRBJ1-4|TRBV28|-|10
TGTGCCAGCAGTGGGAGGAAACTGTTTTTT
CASSGRKLFF
>-|TRBJ1-1|TRBV7-9|-|16
TGTGCCAGCAGCCCGCCAGGGGCGAGTGGTGGCACTGAAGCTTTCTTT
CASSPPGASGGTEAFF
>-|TRBJ2-7|TRBV30|TRBD2|15
TGTGCCTGGAGCCCTCTAGCGGACCGCTCCTACGAGCAGTACTTC
CAWSPLADRSYEQYF